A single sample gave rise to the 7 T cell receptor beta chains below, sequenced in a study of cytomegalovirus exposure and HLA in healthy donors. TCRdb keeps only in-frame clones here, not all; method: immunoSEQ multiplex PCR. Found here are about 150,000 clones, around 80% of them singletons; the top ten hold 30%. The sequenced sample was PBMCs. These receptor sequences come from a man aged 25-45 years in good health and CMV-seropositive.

CDR3 sequence: CASSVSGRVEQFF. As DNA, the CDR3 is TGTGCCAGCAGCGTTAGCGGGAGGGTTGAGCAGTTCTTC. This rearrangement joins TRBV7-3 to TRBJ2-1; the match to TRBD2 covers 11 bases. Looked up from germline, CDR1 is SGHTA and CDR2 is FQGTGA. The CDR3 covers 13 residues. V was pared by 5 bases and J by 9 bases, with 3 bases of the junction left unmatched.

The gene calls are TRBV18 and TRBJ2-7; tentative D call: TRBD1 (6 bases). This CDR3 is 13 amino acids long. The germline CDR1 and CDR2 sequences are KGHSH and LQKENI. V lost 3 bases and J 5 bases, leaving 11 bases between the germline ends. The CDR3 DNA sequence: TGTGCCAGCTCACCGCAGGGGTTCCACGAGCAGTACTTC. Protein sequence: CASSPQGFHEQYF. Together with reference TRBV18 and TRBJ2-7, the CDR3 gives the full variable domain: NAGVMQNPRHLVRRRGQEARLRCSPMKGHSHVYWYRQLPEEGLKFMVYLQKENIIDESGMPKERFSAEFPKEGPSILRIQQVVRGDSAAYFCASSPQGFHEQYFGPGTRLTVT.

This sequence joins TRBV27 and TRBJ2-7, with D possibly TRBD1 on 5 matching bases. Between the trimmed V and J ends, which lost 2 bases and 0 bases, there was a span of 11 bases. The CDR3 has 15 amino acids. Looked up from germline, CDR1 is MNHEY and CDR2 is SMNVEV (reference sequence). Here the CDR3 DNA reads TGTGCCAGCAGTTTAACCAGGGATCCCTCCTACGAGCAGTACTTC. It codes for CASSLTRDPSYEQYF.

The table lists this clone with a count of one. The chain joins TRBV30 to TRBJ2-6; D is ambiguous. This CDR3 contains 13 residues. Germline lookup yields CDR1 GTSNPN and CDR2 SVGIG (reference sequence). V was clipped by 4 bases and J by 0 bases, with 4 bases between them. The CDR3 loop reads CAWTSSGANVLTF. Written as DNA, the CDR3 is TGTGCCTGGACTAGCTCTGGGGCCAACGTCCTGACTTTC.

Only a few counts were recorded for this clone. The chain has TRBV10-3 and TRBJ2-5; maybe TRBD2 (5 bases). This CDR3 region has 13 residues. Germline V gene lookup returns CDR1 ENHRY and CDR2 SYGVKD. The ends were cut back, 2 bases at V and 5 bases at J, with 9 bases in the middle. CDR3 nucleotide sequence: TGTGCCATCAGTGAGGAGGGCCTGGAGACCCAGTACTTC. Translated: CAISEEGLETQYF.

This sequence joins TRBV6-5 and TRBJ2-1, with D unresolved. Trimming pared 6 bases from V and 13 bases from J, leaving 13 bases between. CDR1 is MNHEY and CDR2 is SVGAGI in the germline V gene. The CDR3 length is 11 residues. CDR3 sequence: CASSSPRVQFF. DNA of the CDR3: TGTGCCAGCAGCTCCCCTCGGGTTCAGTTCTTC.

CDR3 in amino acids: CASSRQGGYEQYF. CDR3 nucleotides: TGTGCCAGCAGCAGACAGGGCGGGTACGAGCAGTACTTC. This chain uses TRBV27 with TRBJ2-7; 7 bases fit TRBD1. Germline V lookup: CDR1 MNHEY, CDR2 SMNVEV (reference sequence). The trim removed 6 bases at V and 4 bases at J, leaving 6 bases unmatched. The CDR3 is 13 amino acids.